The present T cell receptor beta chain was sequenced within a study of T cell clusters in autoimmune cytopenias. The CDR3 is 16 amino acids. CDR1 and CDR2 from the germline V gene are SGHAT and FQDESV (reference sequence). Each sample's input was 200 to 300 ng genomic DNA, some 38,000 genome equivalents. TRB was amplified by touch-down multiplex PCR, primer pools A and B combined. Reanalyzing the multiplex PCR reads, TCRdb keeps one entry per CDR3 protein, without DNA. Its listing shows approximately 7,000 distinct CDR3 sequences. The genes are TRBV11-1 and TRBJ2-3; TCRdb proposes TRBD1, but this gene call is untestable without DNA. The receptor was isolated from a human donor with an autoimmune cytopenia or autoimmune hepatitis (not recorded which). Material: peripheral blood. The CDR3 sequence: CASSFWPGASTDTQYF.